Listed below are T cell receptor beta chains from one sample, sequenced in a study of cytomegalovirus exposure and HLA in healthy donors. Generated by immunoSEQ multiplex PCR, the TCRdb table keeps only in-frame clones and is missing some. This table holds about 140,000 clones, over 60% found once. The sample consisted of PBMCs. These receptors came from a male donor in good health and CMV-seropositive. The CDR3 runs from the conserved cysteine through the conserved F or W. The D gene is left open where the match is weak. Part of the rows lack a size; the others show once, few, many or a class for expanded clones.

D: -; V: TRBV13; size: few; J: TRBJ2-5; DNA: TGTGCCAGCAGCTCAAATAAACTCTGGACAGAACGAGAGACCCAGTACTTC; CDR3: CASSSNKLWTERETQYF
D: -; V: TRBV6-1; size: -; J: TRBJ2-7; DNA: TGTGCCAGCTCCCCGGAGTTGGGTTACGAGCAGTACTTC; CDR3: CASSPELGYEQYF
D: -; V: TRBV5-6; size: -; J: TRBJ2-1; DNA: TGTGCCAGCAGCTCTGGACTCCCAGTCGGGTTCTTC; CDR3: CASSSGLPVGFF
D: -; V: TRBV4-1; size: -; J: TRBJ1-6; DNA: TGCGCCAGCAGCCAAGGCAGGGCAAAAAAGGTTTCACCCCTCCACTTT; CDR3: CASSQGRAKKVSPLHF
D: TRBD1; V: TRBV5-4; size: -; J: TRBJ2-1; DNA: TGTGCCAGCAGCTACGACAGGGCTTCGTATGAGCAGTTCTTC; CDR3: CASSYDRASYEQFF
D: -; V: TRBV18; size: few; J: TRBJ1-2; DNA: TGTGCCAGCTCACCTCCCCCACGCACGGGGTTCGGAGGCTACACCTTC; CDR3: CASSPPPRTGFGGYTF
D: -; V: TRBV2; size: -; J: TRBJ1-2; DNA: TGTGCCAGCAGTGAATCCCAGACCGGGAGCTGCACCTTC; CDR3: CASSESQTGSCTF
D: -; V: TRBV7-9; size: few; J: TRBJ2-1; DNA: TGTGCCAGCAGCTTAAGAAAAGGCAGGCGGGGCAATGAGCAGTTCTTC; CDR3: CASSLRKGRRGNEQFF
D: -; V: TRBV5-5; size: once; J: TRBJ2-5; DNA: TGTGCCAGCAGCCTGCAGGTAATTGGCCAAGAGACCCAGTACTTC; CDR3: CASSLQVIGQETQYF
D: -; V: TRBV5-1; size: -; J: TRBJ2-1; DNA: TGCGCCAGCAGAACCCCAGGATCGTACAATGAGCAGTTCTTC; CDR3: CASRTPGSYNEQFF
D: -; V: TRBV5-1; size: -; J: TRBJ2-7; DNA: TGCGCCAGCAGCACGACAGCCTACGAGCAGTACTTC; CDR3: CASSTTAYEQYF